This entry lists 4 T cell receptor beta chains sequenced from one sample in a study of cytomegalovirus exposure and HLA in healthy donors. Only in-frame clones appear in the TCRdb table, and some are missing; sequencing was by immunoSEQ multiplex PCR. The sample has around 170,000 clones, 85% seen once. The sample comprised PBMCs. The origin of the receptors is a man between 18 and 35 years old in good health and CMV-seropositive.

The chain recombines TRBV29-1 with TRBJ2-1; D unresolved. V lost 3 bases to trimming and J lost 6 bases, with 9 bases between them. Germline lookup yields CDR1 SQVTM and CDR2 ANQGSEA. The CDR3 is 12 amino acids. The CDR3 DNA reads TGCAGCGTTGATCGTGCGTTCAATGAGCAGTTCTTC. Protein product: CSVDRAFNEQFF.

The chain has TRBV5-6 and TRBJ2-1, with 8 bases that match TRBD1. Looked up from germline, CDR1 is SGHDT and CDR2 is YYEEEE. This CDR3 has 14 residues. Trimming cost V 4 bases and J 4 bases; bases outside gene matches: 4. CDR3 nucleotide sequence: TGTGCCAGCAGCCCCGGACAGGGTTACAATGAGCAGTTCTTC. This sequence encodes CASSPGQGYNEQFF.

V is TRBV15 and J is TRBJ1-1; D may be TRBD1 (6 bases). Germline V gives CDR1 LNHNV, CDR2 YYDKDF (reference sequence). The CDR3 covers 16 residues. Trimming stripped 1 base from V and 11 bases from J, with 23 bases between. The CDR3: CATSRGGSEQGTGAFF. CDR3 coding DNA: TGTGCCACCAGCAGAGGTGGGAGCGAACAGGGTACGGGGGCTTTCTTT.

The rearrangement uses TRBV7-8 and TRBJ2-7; possible D gene TRBD1, 5 bases. CDR3 length equals 14 residues. Germline CDR1 reads SGHVS; CDR2 reads FQNEAQ. The V gene lost 4 bases and the J gene lost 4 bases, with 14 bases spanning the gap. Here the CDR3 DNA reads TGTGCCAGCAGCTGGACACAGAGTCGGTACGAGCAGTACTTC. Protein: CASSWTQSRYEQYF.